These T cell receptor beta chains were read from a single sample in a study of regulatory T cells in long-lasting Graves disease. Each CDR3 protein is one row after TCRdb ran MiXCR on the multiplex PCR reads. Here the sample spans more than 300,000 distinct CDR3 sequences, 15% to 20% being singletons. The same sample was also studied in work on T cells in Graves' hyperthyroidism and ophthalmopathy.

The source material was peripheral blood mononuclear cells (PBMCs), sampled at new diagnosis, from a patient treated with antithyroid drugs. Source of these receptors: a woman between 18 and 29 years old with Graves disease. CDR3s include the opening cysteine and the closing phenylalanine or tryptophan. The D gene is left open where the match is weak. Clone size is given for some rows only: seen once, a few or many times, or a class if the clone is expanded.

abundance | j_gene | v_gene | d_gene | CDR3nt | CDR3aa
- | TRBJ2-2 | TRBV6-1 | TRBD1 | TGTGCCAGCATCCTAGACAGGGGCACCGGGGAGCTGTTTTTT | CASILDRGTGELFF
many | TRBJ1-1 | TRBV3-1 | TRBD1 | TGTGCCAGCAGCCCGACAGGGGGGTCTGAAGCTTTCTTT | CASSPTGGSEAFF
many | TRBJ1-1 | TRBV11-2 | - | TGTGCCAGCAGCTTTTATCAGGGCACTGAAGCTTTCTTT | CASSFYQGTEAFF
many | TRBJ1-2 | TRBV3-1 | - | TGTGCCAGCAGCCAAGAAGGCAGGGCCTATGGCTACACCTTC | CASSQEGRAYGYTF
few | TRBJ2-2 | TRBV6-1 | TRBD2 | TGTGCCAGCAGTCCAAGGACTAGCCACACCGGGGAGCTGTTTTTT | CASSPRTSHTGELFF
many | TRBJ2-7 | TRBV27 | - | TGTGCCAGCGGACTCAGTCGCGACTACGAGCAGTACTTC | CASGLSRDYEQYF
many | TRBJ2-3 | TRBV5-1 | - | TGCGCCAGCAGCTTGGCCAGGGGTTGGAGCACAGATACGCAGTATTTT | CASSLARGWSTDTQYF
- | TRBJ1-5 | TRBV6-2/TRBV6-3 | TRBD1 | TGTGCCAGCGGACAGGGGTCTCAGCCCCAGCATTTT | CASGQGSQPQHF
many | TRBJ2-2 | TRBV18 | - | TGTGCCAGCTCACCTCCAGACGGGGCACCCGGGGAGCTGTTTTTT | CASSPPDGAPGELFF
few | TRBJ1-4 | TRBV12-3/TRBV12-4 | TRBD1 | TGTGCCAGCAGGCCCGGGACAGGTAGTAATGAAAAACTGTTTTTT | CASRPGTGSNEKLFF
- | TRBJ2-5 | TRBV2 | TRBD2 | TGTGCCAGCCCCGGGAGCGGGGGGCCTCCGGCCCAGTACTTC | CASPGSGGPPAQYF
many | TRBJ2-7 | TRBV11-2 | - | TGTGCCAGCAGCCCAGGGGGGTACGAGCAGTACTTC | CASSPGGYEQYF
- | TRBJ1-1 | TRBV4-1 | - | TGCGCCAGCACCCTGGTCGGGAGGAACACTGAAGCTTTCTTT | CASTLVGRNTEAFF
few | TRBJ2-7 | TRBV29-1 | TRBD1 | TGCAGCGTTGGTGTGGGACAGGGGGCCTACGAGCAGTACTTC | CSVGVGQGAYEQYF
- | TRBJ1-1 | TRBV6-1 | - | TGTGCCAGCATTTTAACCGGTAGCACTGAAGCTTTCTTT | CASILTGSTEAFF
- | TRBJ1-3 | TRBV10-3 | - | TGTGCCAGTATGGGCCAGGGTGTTGCTGGAAACACCATATATTTT | CASMGQGVAGNTIYF
few | TRBJ1-1 | TRBV7-9 | TRBD1 | TGTGCCAGCGGTACCGGGACAGGGACTGAAGCTTTCTTT | CASGTGTGTEAFF
few | TRBJ1-1 | TRBV20-1 | - | TGCAGTGCTAGGCCACCCGCGGCACCACCTGAAGCTTTCTTT | CSARPPAAPPEAFF
many | TRBJ1-3 | TRBV20-1 | TRBD1 | TGCAGCTCCCAGGGGGCTAGTGGAAACACCATATATTTT | CSSQGASGNTIYF
many | TRBJ2-3 | TRBV3-1 | TRBD2 | TGTGCCAGCAGCAGACTAGCGGGAGGAGAAGATACGCAGTATTTT | CASSRLAGGEDTQYF
- | TRBJ2-1 | TRBV5-1 | TRBD2 | TGCGCCAGCAGCTTGGGAGGGCTAGCGGGTTCCTACAATGAGCAGTTCTTC | CASSLGGLAGSYNEQFF
few | TRBJ2-1 | TRBV25-1 | TRBD2 | TGTGCCAGCAGTGAGACAACGGGAGGGCCTGATGAGCAGTTCTTC | CASSETTGGPDEQFF
medium-sized | TRBJ1-2 | TRBV9 | - | TGTGCCAGCAGCACTTGGACAGCCACAACTAACTATGGCTACACCTTC | CASSTWTATTNYGYTF
- | TRBJ2-7 | TRBV4-2 | - | TGTGCCAGCAGCCAAGGCGCTAGCTCCTTAACCTACGAGCAGTACTTC | CASSQGASSLTYEQYF
many | TRBJ2-7 | TRBV7-8 | - | TGTGCCAGCAGCGACCCACAGACACAGTACGAGCAGTACTTC | CASSDPQTQYEQYF
many | TRBJ2-1 | TRBV11-2 | - | TGTGCCAGCAGCTCCGCGCCGGGACGGGAGCGGTTCTTC | CASSSAPGRERFF
- | TRBJ1-2 | TRBV24-1 | - | TGTGCCACCAGTGATTTGACGGGGGACTATGGCTACACCTTC | CATSDLTGDYGYTF
few | TRBJ1-1 | TRBV5-1 | - | TGCGCCAGCAGCTCAGGCATGAACACTGAAGCTTTCTTT | CASSSGMNTEAFF
few | TRBJ1-1 | TRBV20-1 | - | TGCAGTGCTAGTAGACAGCGTATGAACACTGAAGCTTTCTTT | CSASRQRMNTEAFF
many | TRBJ2-1 | TRBV12-3/TRBV12-4 | - | TGTGCCAGCAGTCATCAATCCTACAATGAGCAGTTCTTC | CASSHQSYNEQFF
- | TRBJ2-2 | TRBV9 | TRBD1 | TGTGCCAGCAGCGTGGGACAGGGTGGCGGGGAGCTGTTTTTT | CASSVGQGGGELFF
- | TRBJ2-1 | TRBV13 | - | TGTGCCAGCAGCCTCCGGGGACCCCACAATGAGCAGTTCTTC | CASSLRGPHNEQFF
- | TRBJ1-2 | TRBV6-1 | TRBD1 | TGTGCCAGCAGTGAATGGAGGGGGCAGGATGGCTACACCTTC | CASSEWRGQDGYTF
few | TRBJ1-4 | TRBV29-1 | - | TGCAGCGCCTCCCGTGGGGTTGCAACTAATGAAAAACTGTTTTTT | CSASRGVATNEKLFF
- | TRBJ2-1 | TRBV6-5 | TRBD1 | TGTGCCAGCAGTTGGTTCGGACAGGCTAACAATGAGCAGTTCTTC | CASSWFGQANNEQFF
few | TRBJ1-2 | TRBV20-1 | - | TGCAGTGCCCCGTTACGGCCTAACTATGGCTACACCTTC | CSAPLRPNYGYTF
many | TRBJ2-7 | TRBV6-1 | - | TGTGCCAGCAGGTTATGGGCAGCTACCTACGAGCAGTACTTC | CASRLWAATYEQYF
many | TRBJ2-1 | TRBV28 | TRBD2 | TGTGCCAGCAGGTACTCCCGACTAGCGCGGGTTTACAATGAGCAGTTCTTC | CASRYSRLARVYNEQFF
many | TRBJ1-6 | TRBV2 | - | TGTGCCAGCAGGGACAGTGAAAATTCACCCCTCCACTTT | CASRDSENSPLHF
few | TRBJ1-3 | TRBV6-2/TRBV6-3 | TRBD1 | TGTGCCTCAGGGGGCACTGGAAACACCATATATTTT | CASGGTGNTIYF
few | TRBJ1-1 | TRBV15 | - | TGTGCCACCAGCCCTCTAGGGGGATCAATAGAAGCTTTCTTT | CATSPLGGSIEAFF
many | TRBJ2-1 | TRBV3-1 | TRBD1 | TGTGCCAGCAGCCCAATAGGACAGGGCTACAATGAGCAGTTCTTC | CASSPIGQGYNEQFF
- | TRBJ2-2 | TRBV6-5 | TRBD2 | TGTGCCAGCAGTTACTCCGGGACTAGCGGGGGGAGTGCCGGGGAGCTGTTTTTT | CASSYSGTSGGSAGELFF
- | TRBJ2-2 | TRBV6-1 | TRBD2 | TGTGCCAGCAGTGACTCTAGCGGGGGGGAGCTGTTTTTT | CASSDSSGGELFF
many | TRBJ2-3 | TRBV20-1 | TRBD2 | TGCAGTGCTAGGTACCGACTAGCGGGAGAGCAGTATTTT | CSARYRLAGEQYF
many | TRBJ2-5 | TRBV10-3 | - | TGTGCCATCAGACCTGAGGTCCAAGAGACCCAGTACTTC | CAIRPEVQETQYF
many | TRBJ2-1 | TRBV20-1 | - | TGCAGTGCTTTAGTCCCTTCCTACAATGAGCAGTTCTTC | CSALVPSYNEQFF
- | TRBJ1-5 | TRBV18 | - | TGTGCCAGCTCACCACCGGGCAGGGTGAAACCCAGGAAGCCCCAGCATTTT | CASSPPGRVKPRKPQHF
few | TRBJ2-5 | TRBV6-5 | - | TGTGCCAGCAGTTACTCTGGCAGGCTTTACCAAGAGACCCAGTACTTC | CASSYSGRLYQETQYF
many | TRBJ2-5 | TRBV2 | - | TGTGCCAGCAGTGCCGACGACGGAAATCAAGAGACCCAGTACTTC | CASSADDGNQETQYF
many | TRBJ2-7 | TRBV20-1 | - | TGCAGTGCTAGTGACGAGCAGTACTTC | CSASDEQYF
many | TRBJ2-1 | TRBV7-8 | TRBD1 | TGTGCCAGCAGCTTATCCCCAGGGGGCAATGAGCAGTTCTTC | CASSLSPGGNEQFF
many | TRBJ1-5 | TRBV6-1 | - | TGTGCCAGCAGGACCACAGAGAATCAGCCCCAGCATTTT | CASRTTENQPQHF
- | TRBJ1-4 | TRBV7-9 | TRBD1 | TGTGCCAGCAGCCGGGACAGGGGGCCCGGCGTCCGAGAAGAAAAACTGTTTTTT | CASSRDRGPGVREEKLFF
- | TRBJ2-7 | TRBV19 | - | TGTGCCAGTAGTATTGGAGATTTCCCCTACGAGCAGTACTTC | CASSIGDFPYEQYF
- | TRBJ2-5 | TRBV29-1 | TRBD2 | TGCAGCGTTGAAACGGTGGGGGGGAACCAAGAGACCCAGTACTTC | CSVETVGGNQETQYF
- | TRBJ2-3 | TRBV19 | - | TGTGCCAGTAGTATACCGTCGGGGATCGATACGCAGTATTTT | CASSIPSGIDTQYF